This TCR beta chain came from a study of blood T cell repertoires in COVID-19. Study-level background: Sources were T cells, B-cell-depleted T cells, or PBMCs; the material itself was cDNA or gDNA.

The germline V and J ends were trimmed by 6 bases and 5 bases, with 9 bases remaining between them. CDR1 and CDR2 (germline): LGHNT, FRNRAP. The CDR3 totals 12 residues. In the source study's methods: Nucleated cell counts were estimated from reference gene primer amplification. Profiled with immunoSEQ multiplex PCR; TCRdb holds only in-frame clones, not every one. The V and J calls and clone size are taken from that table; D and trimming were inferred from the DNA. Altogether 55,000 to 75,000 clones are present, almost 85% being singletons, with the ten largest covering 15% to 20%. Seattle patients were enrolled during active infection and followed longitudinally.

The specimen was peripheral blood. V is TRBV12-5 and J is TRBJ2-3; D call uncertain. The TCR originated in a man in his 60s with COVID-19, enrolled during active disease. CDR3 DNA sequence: TGTGCTAGTGGAGATAGAAAAGATACGCAGTATTTT. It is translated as CASGDRKDTQYF. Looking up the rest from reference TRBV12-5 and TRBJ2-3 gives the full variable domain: DARVTQTPRHKVTEMGQEVTMRCQPILGHNTVFWYRQTMMQGLELLAYFRNRAPLDDSGMPKDRFSAEMPDATLATLKIQPSEPRDSAVYFCASGDRKDTQYFGPGTRLTVL.